One sample yielded the 23 T cell receptor beta chains listed below, sequenced in a study of blood T cell repertoires in COVID-19. TCRdb's table, derived via immunoSEQ multiplex PCR, lists solely in-frame clones and lacks some. The sample carries approximately 310,000 clones, 85% recorded once. Material for sequencing was PBMCs or T cells enriched from blood (not recorded which). These receptors came from a woman in her thirties who had been exposed to COVID-19.

This clone was seen more than once but under ten times. The CDR3, as DNA: TGTGCCAGCAGCCTACTAGTTGGGATACTGGATGAGCAGTTCTTC. Translation gives CASSLLVGILDEQFF. The genes are TRBV3-1 (or the pseudogene TRBV3-2) and TRBJ2-1, with D perhaps TRBD2 (5 bases). The CDR3 has 15 residues. Trimming took off 4 bases at V and 8 bases at J, with 18 bases between the two ends. Germline CDR1 is LGHDT and CDR2 is YNNKEL (reference sequence).

This clone was detected a few times. The DNA of the CDR3 is TGTGCCAGCTCACCTCCTAAACAGGGATACAACACTGAAGCTTTCTTT. Translating gives CASSPPKQGYNTEAFF. V and J are TRBV18 and TRBJ1-1, with a possible D match to TRBD1 (6 bases). The V gene's germline CDR1 is KGHSH and CDR2 LQKENI. This CDR3 comprises 16 residues. V was shortened by 3 bases and J by 2 bases, with 16 bases between the two germline ends.

The chain recombines TRBV28 with TRBJ1-4, with TRBD1 matching 8 bases. V lost 6 bases to trimming and J lost 8 bases; unmatched junction nucleotides: 8. Germline assignment: CDR1 MDHEN and CDR2 SYDVKM. CDR3 length: 14 amino acids. Here the CDR3 reads CASSRQGAAEKLFF. CDR3 coding DNA: TGTGCCAGCAGCCGGCAGGGGGCCGCAGAAAAACTGTTTTTT.

The chain combines TRBV28 with TRBJ1-1; no reliable D call. CDR3 size: 15 residues. V lost 5 bases and J 1 base, leaving 14 bases between the germline ends. From germline, CDR1 is MDHEN and CDR2 SYDVKM. The CDR3 region has the DNA TGTGCCAGCAGTGTAGGAAGTGGAGGGAACACTGAAGCTTTCTTT. Translated: CASSVGSGGNTEAFF.

This clone was counted only a few times. The rearrangement joins TRBV21-1 to TRBJ1-6. TRBV21-1 is a documented pseudogene. The length of the CDR3 is 16 residues. The CDR3 sequence: CASTPEGKVANSPLHF. The DNA of the CDR3 is TGTGCCAGCACCCCTGAGGGTAAAGTAGCTAATTCACCCCTCCACTTT.

The rearrangement uses TRBV18 and TRBJ1-5; perhaps TRBD1 as D (6 bases). The CDR3 runs to 16 residues. In germline, CDR1 is KGHSH, CDR2 LQKENI. V was clipped by 3 bases and J by 4 bases, with 16 bases between them. CDR3 sequence: CASSPLRAGDNQPQHF. In DNA, the CDR3 is TGTGCCAGCTCACCTCTCCGGGCAGGGGATAATCAGCCCCAGCATTTT.

This chain joins TRBV18 and TRBJ2-5; D gene ambiguous. The V end lost 0 bases, the J end lost 5 bases, and 13 bases lay between the germline ends. This CDR3 has 15 residues. Germline values: CDR1 KGHSH, CDR2 LQKENI. CDR3 residues: CASSPPESYGETQYF. In nucleotides, the CDR3 is TGTGCCAGCTCACCACCGGAGTCATATGGCGAGACCCAGTACTTC. Full variable domain (outside the CDR3, taken from reference TRBV18 and TRBJ2-5): NAGVMQNPRHLVRRRGQEARLRCSPMKGHSHVYWYRQLPEEGLKFMVYLQKENIIDESGMPKERFSAEFPKEGPSILRIQQVVRGDSAAYFCASSPPESYGETQYFGPGTRLLVL.

The chain uses TRBV6-1 and TRBJ2-3, with TRBD2 matching 9 bases. From germline, CDR1 is MNHNS and CDR2 SASEGT. V shed 4 bases and J 6 bases; nucleotides not matched to a gene: 11. The CDR3 extends over 16 amino acids. In DNA, the CDR3 is TGTGCCAGCAGTGGCTTGGGCGGGAGGGCCACGGATACGCAGTATTTT. Its translation: CASSGLGGRATDTQYF.

For the CDR3, the DNA is TGCGCCAGCAGACGGCAGAGCGAATCCTACGAGCAGTACTTC. This codes for CASRRQSESYEQYF. The chain recombines TRBV5-1 with TRBJ2-7; D remains ambiguous. In germline, CDR1 is SGHRS, CDR2 YFSETQ. Trimming took 5 bases from V and 1 from J, leaving 13 bases between them. This CDR3 is built from 14 residues.

The V and J genes are TRBV6-5 and TRBJ1-1; D not certain. The germline V gene has CDR1 MNHEY and CDR2 SVGAGI. V gave up 0 bases and J gave up 6 bases, with 11 bases separating them. The CDR3 runs 14 residues. The CDR3 sequence is CASSYSSGSAEAFF. Here the CDR3 DNA reads TGTGCCAGCAGTTACTCGAGCGGGTCGGCTGAAGCTTTCTTT.

The V call is TRBV18, the J call TRBJ1-1; 9 positions match TRBD1. Germline lookup yields CDR1 KGHSH and CDR2 LQKENI. The CDR3 has 15 residues. The V segment lost 3 bases and the J segment 4 bases; nucleotides outside the gene matches: 6. The CDR3 bases are TGTGCCAGCTCACCGGGGACAGGGTTGGGCACTGAAGCTTTCTTT. As protein: CASSPGTGLGTEAFF.

The chain carries TRBV7-2 and TRBJ2-2; possibly TRBD2 for D (6 bases). Germline assignment: CDR1 SGHTA and CDR2 FQGNSA. The CDR3 sequence is 13 residues long. The V and J ends lost 6 bases and 4 bases respectively, with 9 bases between them. The CDR3 reads CASRLASTGELFF. CDR3 sequence (DNA): TGTGCCAGCAGACTAGCCAGCACCGGGGAGCTGTTTTTT.

The V gene is TRBV2, the J gene TRBJ2-5, with 13 bases identical to TRBD2. The CDR3 is 16 residues long. The ends lost 7 bases at V and 5 bases at J; junction bases unmatched: 10. Germline V gene sequence: CDR1 SNHLY, CDR2 FYNNEI. Here the CDR3 DNA reads TGTGCCAGCACCCGACTAGCGGGGGGTTCGGGGGAGACCCAGTACTTC. It codes for CASTRLAGGSGETQYF.

This chain joins TRBV13 and TRBJ1-1; TRBD1 matches 8 bases. The V gene end was trimmed by 3 bases and the J gene end by 4 bases; junction bases not matched to a gene: 4. The CDR3 loop spans 14 amino acids. CDR1 and CDR2 from the germline V gene are PRHDT and FYEKMQ (reference sequence). For the CDR3, the DNA is TGTGCCAGCAGCTTTCGGACAGGGACCACTGAAGCTTTCTTT. It is translated as CASSFRTGTTEAFF.

V gene TRBV30 combines with J gene TRBJ1-1, with 7 bases identical to TRBD1. The CDR3 extends over 15 amino acids. Per germline, CDR1 GTSNPN and CDR2 SVGIG (reference sequence). The trim removed 0 bases at V and 1 base at J, leaving 5 bases unmatched. CDR3 nucleotide sequence: TGTGCCTGGAGTGTATCCTGGACAGGGAACACTGAAGCTTTCTTT. Amino acids: CAWSVSWTGNTEAFF.

The chain couples TRBV4-3 to TRBJ2-3, with 8 positions matching TRBD2. Trimming at V came to 1 base and at J to 4 bases, leaving 10 bases not matched to a gene. CDR3 length: 17 amino acids. Germline V lookup: CDR1 LGHNA, CDR2 YSLEER. CDR3 sequence reads: CASSQAFRRGAADTQYF. The CDR3 DNA follows: TGCGCCAGCAGCCAAGCTTTCAGGCGGGGGGCCGCAGATACGCAGTATTTT.

A single count supports this clone. CDR3 in amino acids: CASSEEGTGIRYGYTF. As DNA, the CDR3 is TGTGCCAGCAGTGAAGAGGGGACAGGGATTAGATATGGCTACACCTTC. This chain links TRBV6-1 with TRBJ1-2, with 9 bases fitting TRBD1. Losses at the gene ends were 1 base for V and 5 bases for J; bases not matched to a gene: 8. The CDR3 length is 16 residues. Germline V gene sequence: CDR1 MNHNS, CDR2 SASEGT.

The V gene is TRBV15, the J gene TRBJ1-6; D possibly corresponds to TRBD1 (6 bases). The CDR3 is 19 residues long. V was trimmed by 1 base and J by 7 bases, leaving 23 bases between them. Per germline, CDR1 LNHNV and CDR2 YYDKDF (reference sequence). The CDR3, as DNA: TGTGCCACCAGCAGAGGGGGGGGCCCCCGGTACAACCCCAATTCACCCCTCCACTTT. Residues: CATSRGGGPRYNPNSPLHF.

The chain links TRBV19 to TRBJ2-7; 7 bases are a match to TRBD2. After removal of 6 bases from V and 2 bases from J, the junction contained 10 bases not matched to a gene. Per germline, CDR1 LNHDA and CDR2 SQIVND (reference sequence). This CDR3 has 15 residues. The CDR3 reads CASSRVGGSTYEQYF. CDR3 nucleotide sequence: TGTGCCAGTAGCAGAGTCGGGGGGTCCACCTACGAGCAGTACTTC.

CDR3 protein: CASSPDRVATEAFF. The CDR3 bases are TGTGCCAGCTCACCAGACAGGGTGGCCACTGAAGCTTTCTTT. The V gene is TRBV18, the J gene TRBJ1-1; 7 positions match TRBD1. V gave up 2 bases and J gave up 4 bases; unmatched junction bases: 4. Germline V gene data show CDR1 as KGHSH and CDR2 as LQKENI. This CDR3 contains 14 residues. The full variable domain, completed using reference TRBV18 and TRBJ1-1, is NAGVMQNPRHLVRRRGQEARLRCSPMKGHSHVYWYRQLPEEGLKFMVYLQKENIIDESGMPKERFSAEFPKEGPSILRIQQVVRGDSAAYFCASSPDRVATEAFFGQGTRLTVV.

The chain employs TRBV7-9 and TRBJ1-1; D call uncertain. Trimming removed 3 bases at V and 0 bases at J, with 20 bases between. Germline CDR1 SEHNR, CDR2 FQNEAQ (reference sequence). The length of the CDR3 is 18 residues. The CDR3 nucleotides are TGTGCCAGCAGCTTTCCCGATAAAGCGGCAGGCATGAACACTGAAGCTTTCTTT. This translates into CASSFPDKAAGMNTEAFF.

This clone has a handful of counts. The chain joins TRBV3-1 (or the pseudogene TRBV3-2) to TRBJ1-2; 8 bases fit TRBD1. Looked up from germline, CDR1 is LGHDT and CDR2 is YNNKEL (reference sequence). The CDR3 runs 15 residues. The V gene end was trimmed by 5 bases and the J gene end by 7 bases; junction bases not matched to a gene: 12. DNA of the CDR3: TGTGCCAGCAGCTTCCCGACAGGGGTTTTGGGTGGCTACACCTTC. Translation: CASSFPTGVLGGYTF.

This chain connects TRBV10-3 to TRBJ2-2, with TRBD2 as a possible D gene (7 bases). V shed 4 bases and J shed 5 bases, with 17 bases lying between them. CDR1 is ENHRY, CDR2 SYGVKD, per germline. The CDR3 covers 16 residues. CDR3 in amino acids: CAISGGGGQHTGELFF. The CDR3 DNA reads TGTGCCATCAGTGGAGGCGGGGGCCAACATACCGGGGAGCTGTTTTTT.